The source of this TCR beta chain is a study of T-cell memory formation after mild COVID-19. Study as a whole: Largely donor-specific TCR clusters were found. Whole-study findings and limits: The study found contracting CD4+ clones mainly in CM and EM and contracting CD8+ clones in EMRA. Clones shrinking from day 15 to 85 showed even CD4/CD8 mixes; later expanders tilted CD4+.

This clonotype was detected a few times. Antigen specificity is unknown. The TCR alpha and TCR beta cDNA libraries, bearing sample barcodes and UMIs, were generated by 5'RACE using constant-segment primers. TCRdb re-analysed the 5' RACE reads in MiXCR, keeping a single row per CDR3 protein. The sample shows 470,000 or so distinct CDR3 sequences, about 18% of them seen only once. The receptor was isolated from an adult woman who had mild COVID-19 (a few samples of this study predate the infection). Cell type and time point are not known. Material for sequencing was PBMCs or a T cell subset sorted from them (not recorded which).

The DNA of the CDR3 is TGTGCCAGCAGCTTAGTAGGGTACTTCTACGAGCAGTACTTC. It specifies CASSLVGYFYEQYF. The chain uses TRBV7-9 and TRBJ2-7; D gene unclear. The CDR3 has 14 residues. V dropped 1 base and J dropped 3 bases, with 10 bases sitting between them. Germline V gives CDR1 SEHNR, CDR2 FQNEAQ (reference sequence).